This TCR beta chain was found in a study of Ad26.COV2.S vaccination and SARS-CoV-2 variants. Overall study context: Intramuscularly, Ad26.COV2.S was given either once or twice, 56 days apart.

CDR1 is SGHTA and CDR2 is FQGNSA in the germline V gene. Trimming took off 0 bases at V and 2 bases at J, with 13 bases between the two ends. The CDR3 runs 16 residues. Study-wide results and caveats: Overall T cell responses may have been underestimated by the analyses of TCR breadth and depth.

Repertoires were generated with immunoSEQ multiplex PCR, while TCRdb's copy carries only in-frame clones and drops some. The sample includes 350,000 to 450,000 clones, around 83% of them seen just once. Treatment specified: roughly 19 received Ad26.COV2.S at low or high dose, single or two shots; 5 received placebo; per-sample allocation not given. Sampling was done on day 63 after the first vaccine or placebo injection. Remarks on this clone: The antigen is unknown.

The V call is TRBV7-2, the J call TRBJ1-2, with a tentative D call TRBD1 (6 bases). Sequencing was performed on peripheral blood, taken in a trial of Ad26.COV2.S vaccine versus placebo. The source of this sequence is a person between 18 and 59 years old who received the Ad26.COV2.S COVID-19 vaccine or a placebo. Here the CDR3 reads CASSLAFTGKNYGYTF. CDR3 in DNA: TGTGCCAGCAGCTTAGCTTTTACAGGGAAGAACTATGGCTACACCTTC.